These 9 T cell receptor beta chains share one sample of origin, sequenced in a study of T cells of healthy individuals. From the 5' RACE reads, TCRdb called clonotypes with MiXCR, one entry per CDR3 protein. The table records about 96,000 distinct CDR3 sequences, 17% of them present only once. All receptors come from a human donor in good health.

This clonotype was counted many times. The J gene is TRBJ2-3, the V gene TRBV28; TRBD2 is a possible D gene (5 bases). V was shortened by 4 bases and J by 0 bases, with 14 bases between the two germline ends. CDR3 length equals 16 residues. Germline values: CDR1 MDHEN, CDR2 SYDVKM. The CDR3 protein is CASSSRAEASTDTQYF. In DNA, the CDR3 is TGTGCCAGCAGTTCCCGAGCGGAGGCTAGCACAGATACGCAGTATTTT.

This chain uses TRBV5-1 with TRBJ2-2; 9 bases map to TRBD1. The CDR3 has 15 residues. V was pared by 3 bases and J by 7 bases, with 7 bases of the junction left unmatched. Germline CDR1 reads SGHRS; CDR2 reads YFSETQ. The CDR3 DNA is TGCGCCAGCAGCTCGGACAGGGGTCGGAACGGGGAGCTGTTTTTT. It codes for CASSSDRGRNGELFF.

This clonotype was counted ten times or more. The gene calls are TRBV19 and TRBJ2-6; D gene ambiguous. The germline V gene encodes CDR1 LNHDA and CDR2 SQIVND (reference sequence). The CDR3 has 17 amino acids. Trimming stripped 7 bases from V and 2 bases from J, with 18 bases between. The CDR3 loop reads CASTSPQMVTGANVLTF. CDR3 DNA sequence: TGTGCCAGTACCTCCCCCCAGATGGTGACTGGGGCCAACGTCCTGACTTTC.

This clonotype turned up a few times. The DNA of the CDR3 is TGTGCCACCAGTGAGGACACCCTGTTGGGGACCCAGTACTTC. It codes for CATSEDTLLGTQYF. The gene calls are TRBV24-1 and TRBJ2-5; perhaps TRBD1 as D (5 bases). Looked up from germline, CDR1 is KGHDR and CDR2 is SFDVKD. V gave up 4 bases and J gave up 7 bases, with 15 bases separating them. The CDR3 runs 14 residues.

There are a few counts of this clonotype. DNA for the CDR3: TGTGCCAGCATACCCAGCGGGGGAGAGACCCAGTACTTC. Translation gives CASIPSGGETQYF. The chain employs TRBV6-2 or TRBV6-3 and TRBJ2-5; 8 positions agree with TRBD2. The germline CDR1 and CDR2 sequences are MNHEY and SVGEGT. There are 13 residues in the CDR3. The V gene end was trimmed by 7 bases and the J gene end by 4 bases; junction bases not matched to a gene: 5.

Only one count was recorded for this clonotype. Here the CDR3 DNA reads TGTGCCACCAGCAAACTAGCGGGGACAGGGGAGCTGTTTTTT. This codes for CATSKLAGTGELFF. The chain joins TRBV15 to TRBJ2-2; 10 bases map to TRBD2. This CDR3 has 14 residues. The trim removed 4 bases at V and 8 bases at J, leaving 4 bases unmatched. The germline V gene has CDR1 LNHNV and CDR2 YYDKDF (reference sequence).

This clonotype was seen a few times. CDR3 protein: CASSFGTSGIKFF. The DNA for the CDR3 is TGTGCCAGCAGCTTTGGGACTAGCGGGATAAAGTTCTTC. The chain couples TRBV5-4 to TRBJ2-1; 13 bases agree with TRBD2. Per germline, CDR1 SGHNT and CDR2 YYREEE (reference sequence). The V gene end was trimmed by 2 bases and the J gene end by 14 bases; junction bases not matched to a gene: 4. The CDR3 is 13 amino acids.

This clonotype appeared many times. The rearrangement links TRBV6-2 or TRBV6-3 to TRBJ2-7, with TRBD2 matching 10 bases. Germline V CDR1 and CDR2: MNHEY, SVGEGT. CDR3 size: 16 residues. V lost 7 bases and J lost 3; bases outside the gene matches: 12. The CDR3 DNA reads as TGTGCCAGCACCACCGTGGGACTAGCGAGCAGCTACGAGCAGTACTTC. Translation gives CASTTVGLASSYEQYF.

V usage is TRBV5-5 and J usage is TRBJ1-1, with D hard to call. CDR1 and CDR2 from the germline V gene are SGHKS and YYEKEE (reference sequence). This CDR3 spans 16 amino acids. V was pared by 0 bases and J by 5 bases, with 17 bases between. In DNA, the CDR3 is TGTGCCAGCAGCTTGGGGATCCTCGGGTCCGTGACTGAAGCTTTCTTT. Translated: CASSLGILGSVTEAFF.